This T cell receptor beta chain was documented in a study of CD8+CD57+ T cells in acquired aplastic anemia (dated by TCRdb to between 2017 and 2018). Regarding the research as a whole: On average, sorted CD4+ and CD8+ cells yielded around 3.5 ug of extracted DNA, with a range of roughly 0.18 to 27.4 ug. CD8+CD57+ expansion was defined as frequency above the mean frequency observed in healthy subjects.

Study-level results and caveats: Between patients and healthy controls, no significant difference in CD8+ Simpson's diversity was found (P=0.060). Around 31 CD8+ CDR3 sequences were shared between patients and controls but appeared highly expressed in patients and within their immunodominant clones.

V is cut by 6 bases and J by 4 bases, and the space between the germline ends is 9 bases. The CDR3 contains 12 residues, cysteine and phenylalanine counted. The entry retains the CDR3 DNA only, 36 bases that are in frame from base 1. Taken from the germline V gene, the CDR1 and CDR2 loops are SGHTA and FQGNSA. Expansion of CD8+CD57+ cells had been shown by flow cytometry in the patients chosen for sequencing. Every patient had severe acquired aplastic anemia, diagnosed using the International Study of Aplastic Anemia and Agranulocytosis and Camitta criteria. At the time blood was sampled, none of the patients had received any therapy. In this study, sorted CD4+ and CD8+ T cells from the blood of healthy subjects and of severe aplastic anemia patients had their TCR repertoires deep-sequenced. Patients were enrolled in the USA under clinicaltrials.gov protocols 00001620, 01623167, 00001397, 00071045, 00081523 and 00961064. Ficoll-Paque density gradient centrifugation was used to isolate peripheral blood mononuclear cells. CD4+ and CD8+ T cells were sorted by FACS or magnetic beads before DNA extraction.

Only a few counts were recorded for this clonotype. The antigen it binds to is not known. Base quality data are lacking; no much larger clone is found one base away. Profiling of TCR beta VDJ combinations and CDR3 sequences used genomic DNA as the template. An Illumina HiSeq 2000 was the platform used for TCR repertoire sequencing. In the source study's methods: Repertoires were assessed using TRBV/TRBJ rearrangement plots, CDR3 size and DJ length profiles, and Simpson's diversity index. The most abundant DNA sequence in the deep sequencing data was defined as the immunodominant clone. CDR3 amino acid sequences were checked for sharing between subjects and were compared against published repertoires and the VDJdb database. TCRdb reprocessed the public reads (quality trimming at Q25 with fastp, clone calling with MiXCR) and kept in-frame beta chains. Each entry merges the rows of one CDR3 protein and shows their most common DNA and genes. Here the V and J calls rest on TCRdb's processing, not on the authors' analysis. A total of roughly 120,000 distinct CDR3 sequences appear in this sample, over 55% of them only once. 25% to 30% of the sample belongs to the ten largest clones.

The sequence derives from a human donor with aplastic anemia. The sequence joins TRBV7-2 to TRBJ1-2, and the D gene may be TRBD1, 5 bases matching. Sequencing was carried out using sorted CD4+, CD8+, or CD8+CD57+ T cells (not recorded which) from PBMCs. The nucleotide sequence is TGTGCCAGCAGGTCAGGGCGCTATGGCTACACCTTC. Its coded protein is CASRSGRYGYTF.